The 26 T cell receptor beta chains in this list originate from one sample, sequenced in a study of T cells in Graves' hyperthyroidism and ophthalmopathy. Template material for amplifying TCR beta CDR3 regions consisted of RNA transcripts. TCR CDR3 regions were first amplified by RT-PCR with HTBI primers. Using its own MiXCR run on the multiplex PCR reads, TCRdb lists one record per CDR3 protein. The table has 300,000 to 450,000 distinct CDR3 sequences, more than 15% seen once. The sample was blood. These receptors came from a woman under 30 with Graves' hyperthyroidism that later progressed to Graves' ophthalmopathy.

This chain links TRBV28 with TRBJ2-5, with D perhaps matching TRBD2 (6 bases). Trimming took off 5 bases at V and 1 base at J, with 11 bases between the two ends. CDR3 length equals 14 residues. Germline CDR1 reads MDHEN; CDR2 reads SYDVKM. CDR3 region: CASSGRQLQETQYF. The CDR3 DNA reads TGTGCCAGCAGTGGGAGGCAGCTCCAAGAGACCCAGTACTTC.

For this clonotype: This may come from a read error, since a much larger clone is one base off. V and J are TRBV27 and TRBJ2-1, with D hard to call. CDR1 and CDR2 from the germline V gene are MNHEY and SMNVEV (reference sequence). V was trimmed by 5 bases and J by 2 bases, leaving 16 bases between them. CDR3 length: 16 amino acids. CDR3: CASSPGGLLPYNEQFF. CDR3 DNA sequence: TGTGCCAGCAGTCCAGGCGGCCTTCTCCCCTACAATGAGCAGTTCTTC.

This clonotype was observed many times. The genes are TRBV3-1 and TRBJ2-3, with TRBD2 as a possible D gene (5 bases). Germline V gene data show CDR1 as LGHDT and CDR2 as YNNKEL (reference sequence). The CDR3 length is 15 residues. V lost 1 base, J lost 2 bases, and 10 bases lay in between. CDR3 in DNA: TGTGCCAGCAGCCAAGTAGGCGGGCACACAGATACGCAGTATTTT. Its translation: CASSQVGGHTDTQYF.

This chain links TRBV20-1 with TRBJ2-1, with 12 bases identical to TRBD2. CDR1 is DFQATT, CDR2 SNEGSKA, per germline (reference sequence). This CDR3 has 19 residues. V dropped 5 bases and J dropped 2; count of bases not matched to a gene: 16. CDR3 region: CSAYREGSGLAGTYNEQFF. CDR3 DNA: TGCAGTGCTTATAGGGAGGGGAGCGGACTAGCGGGAACCTACAATGAGCAGTTCTTC.

This clonotype was detected only a few times. The J gene is TRBJ2-2, the V gene TRBV7-9; D is uncertain. Trimming pared 10 bases from V and 4 bases from J, leaving 19 bases between. Looked up from germline, CDR1 is SEHNR and CDR2 is FQNEAQ (reference sequence). The CDR3 runs 15 residues. CDR3 coding DNA: TGTGCCATACAAGCGCCGGTCACGGTCACCGGGGAGCTGTTTTTT. It codes for CAIQAPVTVTGELFF.

This clonotype was counted many times. The chain has TRBV20-1 and TRBJ2-7, with D hard to call. CDR1 DFQATT and CDR2 SNEGSKA come from the germline V gene (reference sequence). The germline V and J ends were trimmed by 0 bases and 2 bases, with 2 bases remaining between them. The CDR3 contains 11 residues. The CDR3 sequence: CSAREAYEQYF. The CDR3 region has the DNA TGCAGTGCTAGAGAGGCCTACGAGCAGTACTTC.

This clonotype was detected ten times or more. The chain joins TRBV7-2 to TRBJ2-1, with 8 bases identical to TRBD2. The CDR3 contains 16 residues. Germline V gives CDR1 SGHTA, CDR2 FQGNSA. With 4 bases clipped from V and 7 bases from J, the junction kept 12 bases outside the gene matches. The CDR3 spells CASSSKTSALPNEQFF. The CDR3 DNA is TGTGCCAGCAGCTCGAAGACTAGCGCTCTGCCGAATGAGCAGTTCTTC. Together with reference TRBV7-2 and TRBJ2-1, the CDR3 gives the full variable domain: GAGVSQSPSNKVTEKGKDVELRCDPISGHTALYWYRQSLGQGLEFLIYFQGNSAPDKSGLPSDRFSAERTGGSVSTLTIQRTQQEDSAVYLCASSSKTSALPNEQFFGPGTRLTVL.

In its sample, this clonotype was seen many times. The chain joins TRBV11-2 to TRBJ2-3; no clear D gene. The germline V gene encodes CDR1 SGHAT and CDR2 FQNNGV. V lost 0 bases and J lost 2, with 9 bases in between. The CDR3 is made up of 15 amino acids. CDR3 region: CASSLDLSITDTQYF. In DNA, the CDR3 is TGTGCCAGCAGCTTAGATTTATCCATCACAGATACGCAGTATTTT.

This clonotype was counted only a few times. The gene calls are TRBV20-1 and TRBJ2-1, with D possibly being TRBD1 or TRBD2 (7 bases each). Germline assignment: CDR1 DFQATT and CDR2 SNEGSKA (reference sequence). The CDR3 spans 15 residues. Trimming removed 7 bases at V and 0 bases at J, with 16 bases between. The CDR3 spells CSGRGGTASYNEQFF. In DNA form, the CDR3 reads TGCAGTGGAAGGGGGGGGACAGCCTCCTACAATGAGCAGTTCTTC.

This clonotype was counted at least ten times. The V call is TRBV7-3, the J call TRBJ1-2; 7 bases map to TRBD1. This CDR3 has 14 amino acids. The ends lost 2 bases at V and 1 base at J; junction bases unmatched: 1. Germline CDR1 reads SGHTA; CDR2 reads FQGTGA. The CDR3 spells CASSLDRDNYGYTF. The CDR3 DNA sequence: TGTGCCAGCAGCTTAGACAGGGATAACTATGGCTACACCTTC.

V is TRBV5-8 and J is TRBJ1-1, with unresolved D. Germline assignment: CDR1 SGHTS and CDR2 YDEGEE. V was shortened by 0 bases and J by 6 bases, with 6 bases between the two germline ends. The CDR3 is made up of 12 amino acids. The CDR3 region has the DNA TGTGCCAGCAGCTTGGATGTTTCTGAAGCTTTCTTT. This translates into CASSLDVSEAFF.

This clonotype was recorded at least ten times. V gene TRBV15 combines with J gene TRBJ1-1, with D unresolved. This CDR3 contains 15 residues. Trimming shortened V by 0 bases and J by 1 base, and 9 bases separated the two germline ends. Germline-derived CDR1 and CDR2 are LNHNV and YYDKDF (reference sequence). The CDR3 loop reads CATSRDGQENTEAFF. The CDR3 DNA follows: TGTGCCACCAGCAGAGATGGGCAGGAGAACACTGAAGCTTTCTTT.

The chain carries TRBV13 and TRBJ2-4; D ambiguous. CDR1 PRHDT and CDR2 FYEKMQ come from the germline V gene (reference sequence). The CDR3 is 16 amino acids. The ends were cut back, 5 bases at V and 1 base at J, with 15 bases in the middle. Here the CDR3 reads CASSPEKAGAKNIQYF. The CDR3 DNA follows: TGTGCCAGCAGCCCCGAAAAGGCCGGGGCCAAAAACATTCAGTACTTC.

This clonotype was recorded at least ten times. The CDR3 region is CASSAPLTDLLNTEAFF. The CDR3 nucleotides read TGTGCCAGCAGTGCTCCTTTGACTGATCTTCTGAACACTGAAGCTTTCTTT. The J gene is TRBJ1-1, the V gene TRBV2; D uncertain. The germline V and J ends were trimmed by 4 bases and 0 bases, with 18 bases remaining between them. Germline V lookup: CDR1 SNHLY, CDR2 FYNNEI. The CDR3 is 17 residues long.

This clonotype was found many times. The chain has TRBV15 and TRBJ1-1; D is uncertain. The CDR3 is 16 residues long. Germline assignment: CDR1 LNHNV and CDR2 YYDKDF (reference sequence). The V and J ends lost 1 base and 5 bases respectively, with 17 bases between them. The CDR3 nucleotides read TGTGCCACCAGCAGAGGGCAAGAGGCTTCGGTAACTGAAGCTTTCTTT. Translating it yields CATSRGQEASVTEAFF.

This clonotype appeared a few times. The chain links TRBV29-1 to TRBJ1-2, with TRBD1 identical over 10 bases. Germline assignment: CDR1 SQVTM and CDR2 ANQGSEA. The trim removed 2 bases at V and 4 bases at J, leaving 19 bases unmatched. The CDR3 contains 19 residues. Here the CDR3 DNA reads TGCAGCGTTGAAAACGTTCCTGGACAGGGGGTCGCACAGCCCTATGGCTACACCTTC. Protein: CSVENVPGQGVAQPYGYTF.

This clonotype has at least ten counts. The chain joins TRBV3-1 to TRBJ2-1, with 11 bases fitting TRBD1. The CDR3 length is 14 residues. Germline V gene data show CDR1 as LGHDT and CDR2 as YNNKEL (reference sequence). J gave up 6 bases and V 3 bases, and 1 base lay outside the gene matches. CDR3 coding DNA: TGTGCCAGCAGCCAGGGGACAGGGGGCAATGAGCAGTTCTTC. This gives the protein CASSQGTGGNEQFF.

This clonotype was seen ten or more times. The V gene is TRBV2, the J gene TRBJ2-5, with 9 bases that match TRBD1. V gave up 4 bases and J gave up 7 bases; unmatched junction bases: 4. Germline loops: CDR1 SNHLY, CDR2 FYNNEI. CDR3 length equals 13 residues. CDR3 region: CASSGTGEGTQYF. The CDR3, as DNA: TGTGCCAGCAGTGGGACAGGGGAAGGGACCCAGTACTTC.

This clonotype was counted a few times. V gene TRBV2 combines with J gene TRBJ2-2; a possible D gene is TRBD2 (6 bases). The CDR3 consists of 17 residues. V shed 5 bases and J shed 1 base, with 17 bases lying between them. CDR1 SNHLY and CDR2 FYNNEI come from the germline V gene. The CDR3 nucleotides are TGTGCCAGCAGTTCCCTCGGGAGAAAGGGGAACACCGGGGAGCTGTTTTTT. This sequence encodes CASSSLGRKGNTGELFF.

The chain combines TRBV4-2 with TRBJ2-1, with D perhaps TRBD1 or TRBD2 (5 bases each). The CDR3 is 15 amino acids. Germline-derived CDR1 and CDR2 are LGHNA and YNFKEQ. The ends were cut back, 0 bases at V and 5 bases at J, with 11 bases in the middle. As DNA, the CDR3 is TGTGCCAGCAGCCAAGATGGGGACCAGAACAATGAGCAGTTCTTC. The encoded protein is CASSQDGDQNNEQFF.

This rearrangement joins TRBV5-1 to TRBJ1-2; D not resolved. The CDR3 runs to 12 residues. Per the germline V gene, CDR1 is SGHRS and CDR2 is YFSETQ. V was pared by 3 bases and J by 4 bases, with 7 bases between. In DNA, the CDR3 is TGCGCCAGCAGCTACTCAGCCTATGGCTACACCTTC. Protein sequence: CASSYSAYGYTF.

This sequence joins TRBV4-1 and TRBJ2-1; the D gene is possibly TRBD1 (6 bases). The CDR3 spans 13 residues. V was pared by 3 bases and J by 7 bases, with 10 bases between. The germline gives CDR1 MGHRA, CDR2 YSYEKL. The CDR3 sequence: CASSHLGANEQFF. CDR3 nucleotides: TGCGCCAGCAGCCACCTGGGGGCGAATGAGCAGTTCTTC.

Many counts were recorded for this clonotype. The rearrangement uses TRBV12-3 or TRBV12-4 and TRBJ2-7, with TRBD2 as a possible D gene (5 bases). There are 13 residues in the CDR3. V lost 6 bases and J lost 7, with 16 bases in between. CDR3 amino acids: CASSFERLAEQYF. In DNA form, the CDR3 reads TGTGCCAGCAGCTTCGAACGATTAGCGGAGCAGTACTTC.

The sample holds a few counts of this clonotype. The chain is built from TRBV4-2 and TRBJ2-1; D may correspond to TRBD1 or TRBD2 (5 bases each). Between the trimmed V and J ends, which lost 11 bases and 1 base, there was a span of 18 bases. The germline CDR1 and CDR2 sequences are LGHNA and YNFKEQ. The CDR3 is made up of 15 amino acids. The chain's CDR3 is CASSPGDGSYNEQFF. In nucleotides, the CDR3 is TGTGCCTCCTCCCCCGGGGACGGTTCCTACAATGAGCAGTTCTTC.

CDR3 region: CASSLRGLSYEQYF. Here the CDR3 DNA reads TGTGCCAGCTCTCTTCGGGGTCTCTCCTACGAGCAGTACTTC. The V gene is TRBV6-1, the J gene TRBJ2-7; tentative D call: TRBD2 (5 bases). Germline V gives CDR1 MNHNS, CDR2 SASEGT. This CDR3 is built from 14 residues. Trimming took off 8 bases at V and 0 bases at J, with 14 bases between the two ends.

This clonotype occurred many times. The J gene is TRBJ1-5, the V gene TRBV27; D possibly corresponds to TRBD1 (5 bases). V dropped 7 bases and J dropped 6 bases, with 13 bases sitting between them. There are 13 residues in the CDR3. Per the germline V gene, CDR1 is MNHEY and CDR2 is SMNVEV (reference sequence). CDR3 DNA: TGTGCCAGCAATTTCCCAGGGCCTCAGCCCCAGCATTTT. It yields the protein CASNFPGPQPQHF.